This T cell receptor (beta chain) was retrieved from a study of shared clonotypes between healthy human individuals. Only CD45RO-negative cells positively selected for CCR7 counted as naive CD8 cells, so terminally differentiated effector memory CD45RA+ cells were excluded. Study-wide results and caveats: Naive subsets usually exceeded memory subsets in estimated richness.

Points on this clone: Its antigen is currently unknown.

The germline V gene encodes CDR1 SEHNR and CDR2 FQNEAQ (reference sequence). Trimming shortened V by 5 bases and J by 5 bases, and 18 bases separated the two germline ends. The length of the CDR3 is 16 residues. Sequencing was performed with immunoSEQ multiplex PCR; in TCRdb, only in-frame clones are kept and a portion is missing. The repertoire holds about 870,000 clones, with approximately 92% as singletons. Sequencing used naive CD8+ T cells sorted from blood. This TCR was sampled from a man younger than 40 in good health. This chain links TRBV7-9 with TRBJ1-4; perhaps TRBD1 as D (5 bases). Here the CDR3 reads CASSAFGRDGNEKLFF. In nucleotides, the CDR3 is TGTGCCAGCAGCGCTTTCGGCCGGGACGGGAATGAAAAACTGTTTTTT.